This T cell receptor beta chain was retrieved from a study of siplizumab effects on memory and regulatory T cells. Whole-study results and caveats: Alloreactive sequences tracing back to unstimulated CD4+ memory cells were significantly reduced by siplizumab.

In germline, CDR1 is LNHDA, CDR2 SQIVND (reference sequence). The CDR3 sequence is 14 residues long. Trimming left V 3 bases short and J 2 bases short, with 10 bases between. Repertoires were generated with immunoSEQ multiplex PCR, while TCRdb's copy carries only in-frame clones and drops some. The table records approximately 5,700 clones, over 45% of them present only once. A word on this clone: Its antigen is still unknown.

Mixed lymphocyte reaction cells underwent about six days of coculture at 37°C. CFSE-tagged responder PBMCs and Violet Dye-tagged stimulator PBMCs were mixed 1:1. The chain combines TRBV19 with TRBJ1-2; possible D gene TRBD1, 6 bases. Input material: CFSE-low (dividing) CD8+ T cells sorted from an allogeneic mixed lymphocyte reaction. The origin of this receptor is a human donor in good health; the cells came from an allogeneic mixed lymphocyte reaction. Some clones in this sample may be carry-over from other donors' samples. The CDR3 is CASSISTGNYGYTF. As DNA, the CDR3 is TGTGCCAGTAGTATTTCCACAGGGAACTATGGCTACACCTTC.